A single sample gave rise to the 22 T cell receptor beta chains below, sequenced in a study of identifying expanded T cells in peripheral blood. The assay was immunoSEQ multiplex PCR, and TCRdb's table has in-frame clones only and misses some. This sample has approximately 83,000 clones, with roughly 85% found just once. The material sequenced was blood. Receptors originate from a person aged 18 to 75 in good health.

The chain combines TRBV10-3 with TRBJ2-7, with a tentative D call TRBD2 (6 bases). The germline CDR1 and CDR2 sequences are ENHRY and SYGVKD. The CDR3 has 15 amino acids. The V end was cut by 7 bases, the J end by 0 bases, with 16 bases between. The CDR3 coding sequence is TGTGCCATCAACCCGAAAAACGGGAGCTCCTACGAGCAGTACTTC. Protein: CAINPKNGSSYEQYF.

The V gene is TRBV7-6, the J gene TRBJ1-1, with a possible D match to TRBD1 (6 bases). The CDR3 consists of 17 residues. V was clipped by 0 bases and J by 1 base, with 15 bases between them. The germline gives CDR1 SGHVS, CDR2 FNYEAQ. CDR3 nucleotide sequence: TGTGCCAGCAGCTTAGCCCCTGTAGGGGGATGGAACACTGAAGCTTTCTTT. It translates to CASSLAPVGGWNTEAFF.

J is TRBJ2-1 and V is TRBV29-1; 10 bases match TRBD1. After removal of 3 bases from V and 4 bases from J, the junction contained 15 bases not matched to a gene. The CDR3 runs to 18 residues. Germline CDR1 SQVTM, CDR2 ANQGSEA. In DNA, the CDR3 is TGCAGCGTTGACGACCCAAAGTCCGGGACAGGGGCGTACAATGAGCAGTTCTTC. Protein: CSVDDPKSGTGAYNEQFF.

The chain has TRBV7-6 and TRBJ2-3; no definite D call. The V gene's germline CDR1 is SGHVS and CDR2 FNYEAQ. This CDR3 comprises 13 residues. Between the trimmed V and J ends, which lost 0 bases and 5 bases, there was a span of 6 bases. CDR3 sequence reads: CASSLAHIDTQYF. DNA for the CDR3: TGTGCCAGCAGCTTAGCTCACATAGATACGCAGTATTTT.

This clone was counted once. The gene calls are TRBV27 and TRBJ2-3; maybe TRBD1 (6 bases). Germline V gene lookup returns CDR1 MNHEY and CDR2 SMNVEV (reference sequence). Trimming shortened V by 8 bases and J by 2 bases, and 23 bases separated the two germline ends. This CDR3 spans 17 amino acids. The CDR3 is CASFPYRASWPTDTQYF. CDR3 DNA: TGTGCCAGCTTTCCTTACAGGGCTTCATGGCCCACAGATACGCAGTATTTT.

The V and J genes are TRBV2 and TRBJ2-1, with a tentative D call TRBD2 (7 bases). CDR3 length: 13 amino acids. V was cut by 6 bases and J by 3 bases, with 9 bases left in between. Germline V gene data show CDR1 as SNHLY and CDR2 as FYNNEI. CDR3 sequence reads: CASRGGGYNEQFF. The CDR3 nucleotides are TGTGCCAGCAGGGGAGGGGGCTACAATGAGCAGTTCTTC.

The CDR3 DNA follows: TGCAGTGCTAGAGTTCAGCACACCATATATTTT. This codes for CSARVQHTIYF. The rearrangement links TRBV20-1 to TRBJ1-3; D not resolved. V was cut by 1 base and J by 8 bases, with 6 bases left in between. Germline V lookup: CDR1 DFQATT, CDR2 SNEGSKA (reference sequence). The CDR3 loop spans 11 amino acids.

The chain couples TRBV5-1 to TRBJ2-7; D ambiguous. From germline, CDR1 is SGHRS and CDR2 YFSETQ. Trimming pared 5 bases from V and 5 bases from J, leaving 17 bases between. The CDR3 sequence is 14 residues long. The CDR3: CASSVQPSNNEQYF. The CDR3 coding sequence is TGCGCCAGCAGTGTACAGCCCAGTAACAACGAGCAGTACTTC.

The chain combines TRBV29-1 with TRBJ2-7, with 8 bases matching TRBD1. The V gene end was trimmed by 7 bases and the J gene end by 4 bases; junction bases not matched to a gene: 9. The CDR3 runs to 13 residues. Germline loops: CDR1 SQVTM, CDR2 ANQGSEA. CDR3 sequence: CSARQGIDYEQYF. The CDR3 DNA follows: TGCAGCGCGCGACAGGGGATAGATTACGAGCAGTACTTC.

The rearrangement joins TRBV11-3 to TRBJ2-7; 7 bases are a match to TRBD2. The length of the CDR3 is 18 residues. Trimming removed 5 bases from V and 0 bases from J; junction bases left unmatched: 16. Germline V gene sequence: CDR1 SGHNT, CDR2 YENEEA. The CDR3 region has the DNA TGTGCCAGCAGCCCACTGGGGGGGACTCTTAGGAGCTCCTACGAGCAGTACTTC. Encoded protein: CASSPLGGTLRSSYEQYF.

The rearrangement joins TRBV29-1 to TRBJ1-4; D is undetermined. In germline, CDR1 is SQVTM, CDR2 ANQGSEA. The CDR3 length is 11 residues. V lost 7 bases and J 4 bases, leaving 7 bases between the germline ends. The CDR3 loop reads CSAGRNEKLFF. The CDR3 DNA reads TGCAGCGCAGGTCGTAATGAAAAACTGTTTTTT.

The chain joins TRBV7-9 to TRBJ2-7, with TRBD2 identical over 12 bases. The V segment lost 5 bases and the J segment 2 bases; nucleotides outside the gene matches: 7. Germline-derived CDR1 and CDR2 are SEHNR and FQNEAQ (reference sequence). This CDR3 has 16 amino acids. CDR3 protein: CASSPRLAGAAYEQYF. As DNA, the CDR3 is TGTGCCAGCAGCCCGAGACTAGCGGGGGCCGCCTACGAGCAGTACTTC. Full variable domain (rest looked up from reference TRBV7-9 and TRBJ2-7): DTGVSQNPRHKITKRGQNVTFRCDPISEHNRLYWYRQTLGQGPEFLTYFQNEAQLEKSRLLSDRFSAERPKGSFSTLEIQRTEQGDSAMYLCASSPRLAGAAYEQYFGPGTRLTVT.

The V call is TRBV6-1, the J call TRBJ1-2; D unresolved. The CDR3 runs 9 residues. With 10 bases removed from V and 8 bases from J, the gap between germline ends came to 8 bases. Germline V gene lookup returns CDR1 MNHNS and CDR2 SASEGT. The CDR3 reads CATLRGYTF. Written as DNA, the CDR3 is TGTGCCACGCTGCGCGGCTACACCTTC.

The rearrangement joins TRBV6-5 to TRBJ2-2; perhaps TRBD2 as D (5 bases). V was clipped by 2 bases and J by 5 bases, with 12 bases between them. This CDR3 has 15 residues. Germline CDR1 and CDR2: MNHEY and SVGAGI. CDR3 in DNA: TGTGCCAGCAGTTACGAGGGCAGCACAACCGGGGAGCTGTTTTTT. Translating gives CASSYEGSTTGELFF.

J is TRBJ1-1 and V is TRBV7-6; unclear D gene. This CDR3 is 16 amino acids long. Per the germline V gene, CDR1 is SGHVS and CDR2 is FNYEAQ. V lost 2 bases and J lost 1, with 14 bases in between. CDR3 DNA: TGTGCCAGCAGCTTACGACCGTCCCCTCAGAACACTGAAGCTTTCTTT. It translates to CASSLRPSPQNTEAFF. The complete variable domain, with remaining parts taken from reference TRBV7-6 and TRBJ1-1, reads GAGVSQSPRYKVTKRGQDVALRCDPISGHVSLYWYRQALGQGPEFLTYFNYEAQQDKSGLPNDRFSAERPEGSISTLTIQRTEQRDSAMYRCASSLRPSPQNTEAFFGQGTRLTVV.

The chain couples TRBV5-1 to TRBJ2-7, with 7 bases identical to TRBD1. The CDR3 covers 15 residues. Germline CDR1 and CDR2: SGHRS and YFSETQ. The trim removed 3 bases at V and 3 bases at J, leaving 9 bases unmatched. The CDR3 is CASSSGTAYVYEQYF. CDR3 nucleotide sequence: TGCGCCAGCAGCTCGGGGACAGCCTACGTCTACGAGCAGTACTTC.

Here the CDR3 DNA reads TGTGCCAGCAGTCCCCGGGGCGGGGGGGCGCGCAATGAGCAGTTCTTC. Translated, it gives CASSPRGGGARNEQFF. The V call is TRBV2, the J call TRBJ2-1, with 9 bases lining up with TRBD2. Looked up from germline, CDR1 is SNHLY and CDR2 is FYNNEI. V lost 5 bases and J lost 6; bases outside the gene matches: 11. This CDR3 spans 16 amino acids.

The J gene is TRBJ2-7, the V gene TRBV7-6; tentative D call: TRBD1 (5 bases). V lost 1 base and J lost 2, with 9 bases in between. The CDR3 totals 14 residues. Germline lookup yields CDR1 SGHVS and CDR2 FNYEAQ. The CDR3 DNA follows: TGTGCCAGCAGCTTAGAGGGGCCAACCTACGAGCAGTACTTC. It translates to CASSLEGPTYEQYF.

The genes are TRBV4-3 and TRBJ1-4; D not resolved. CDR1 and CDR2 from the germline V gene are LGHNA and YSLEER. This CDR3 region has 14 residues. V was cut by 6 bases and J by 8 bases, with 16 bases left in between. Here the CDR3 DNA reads TGCGCCAGCAGTCGGGTGGGCAGCAGGGAAAAACTGTTTTTT. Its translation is CASSRVGSREKLFF.

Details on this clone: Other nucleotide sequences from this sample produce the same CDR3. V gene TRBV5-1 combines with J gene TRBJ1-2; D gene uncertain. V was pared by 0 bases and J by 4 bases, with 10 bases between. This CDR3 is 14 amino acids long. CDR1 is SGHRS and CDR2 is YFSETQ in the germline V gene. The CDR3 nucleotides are TGCGCCAGCAGCTTGGCAAGCTCCTCCTATGGCTACACCTTC. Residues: CASSLASSSYGYTF.

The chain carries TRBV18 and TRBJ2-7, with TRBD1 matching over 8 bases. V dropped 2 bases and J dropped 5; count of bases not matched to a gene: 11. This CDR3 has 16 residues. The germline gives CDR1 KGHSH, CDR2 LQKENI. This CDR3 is CASSPIRGETGDEQYF. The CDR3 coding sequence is TGTGCCAGCTCACCAATAAGAGGGGAGACAGGGGACGAGCAGTACTTC.

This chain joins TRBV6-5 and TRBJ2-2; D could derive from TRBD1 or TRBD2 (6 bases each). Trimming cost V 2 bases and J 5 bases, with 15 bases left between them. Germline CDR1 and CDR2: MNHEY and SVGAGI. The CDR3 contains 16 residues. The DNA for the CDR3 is TGTGCCAGCAGTTACGCCCCGGGGGCAGGAACCGGGGAGCTGTTTTTT. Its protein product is CASSYAPGAGTGELFF.